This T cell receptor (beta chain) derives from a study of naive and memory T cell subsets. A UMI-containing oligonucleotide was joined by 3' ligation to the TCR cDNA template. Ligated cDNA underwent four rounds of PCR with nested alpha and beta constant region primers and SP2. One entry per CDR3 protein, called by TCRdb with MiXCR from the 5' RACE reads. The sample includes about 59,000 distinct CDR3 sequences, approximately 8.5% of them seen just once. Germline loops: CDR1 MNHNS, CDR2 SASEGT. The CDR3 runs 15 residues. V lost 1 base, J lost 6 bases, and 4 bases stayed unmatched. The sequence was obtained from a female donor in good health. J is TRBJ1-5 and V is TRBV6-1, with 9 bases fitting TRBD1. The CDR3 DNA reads TGTGCCAGCAGTGAAGGACAGGGGGTAGGTCAGCCCCAGCATTTT. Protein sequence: CASSEGQGVGQPQHF.